This TCR beta chain was sequenced for a study of T cells in Graves' hyperthyroidism and ophthalmopathy. Regions amplified from RNA transcripts were the TCR beta CDR3 regions. With the HTBI primer set, the TCR CDR3 went through a first round of RT-PCR. TCRdb fed the multiplex PCR reads into MiXCR, producing one record per CDR3 protein. The data hold around 340,000 distinct CDR3 sequences, with around a sixth observed a single time. The CDR3 covers 15 residues. J gave up 6 bases and V 0 bases, and 6 bases lay outside the gene matches. The germline gives CDR1 SEHNR, CDR2 FQNEAQ (reference sequence). The chain combines TRBV7-9 with TRBJ2-7; 9 bases align to TRBD1. The sequencing input was blood. This TCR was sampled from a middle-aged woman with Graves' ophthalmopathy. The CDR3 is CASSLAHGTGFEQYF. CDR3 nucleotide sequence: TGTGCCAGCAGCTTAGCCCACGGGACAGGGTTCGAGCAGTACTTC.